The 11 T cell receptor beta chains below were found in one sample sequenced in a study of blood T cell repertoires in COVID-19. This table comes from immunoSEQ multiplex PCR, and its TCRdb copy is limited to in-frame clones, with some not included. The profile shows some 90,000 clones, approximately 90% of them singletons. The sequenced sample consisted of peripheral blood. The receptors come from a woman aged 45-65 years in a cohort sampled during active COVID-19.

The chain carries TRBV11-3 and TRBJ2-7; D is unclear. The CDR3 is made up of 14 amino acids. Trimming took off 0 bases at V and 1 base at J, with 7 bases between the two ends. Germline V gene sequence: CDR1 SGHNT, CDR2 YENEEA. The CDR3 spells CASSLDQISYEQYF. The DNA of the CDR3 is TGTGCCAGCAGCTTAGACCAGATTTCCTACGAGCAGTACTTC.

This sequence joins TRBV5-1 and TRBJ2-2; TRBD2 agrees at 10 bases. Germline V gene lookup returns CDR1 SGHRS and CDR2 YFSETQ. V shed 3 bases and J 4 bases; nucleotides not matched to a gene: 9. CDR3 length: 17 amino acids. The CDR3 nucleotides read TGCGCCAGCAGCTCATACCCAAGCGGGAGGGCCACCGGGGAGCTGTTTTTT. This encodes CASSSYPSGRATGELFF.

The rearrangement uses TRBV21-1 and TRBJ1-2. TRBV21-1 is a pseudogene. CDR3 length: 15 amino acids. CDR3 sequence: CASSPPERANYGYTF. The CDR3 DNA sequence: TGTGCCAGCAGCCCGCCGGAGAGAGCTAACTATGGCTACACCTTC.

The CDR3 is CASTPSRGIFNEQFF. For the CDR3, the DNA is TGTGCCAGCACACCTAGCCGGGGAATCTTCAATGAGCAGTTCTTC. V gene TRBV28 combines with J gene TRBJ2-1; D might be TRBD2 (5 bases). The germline gives CDR1 MDHEN, CDR2 SYDVKM. V was pared by 7 bases and J by 6 bases, with 19 bases between. The length of the CDR3 is 15 residues.

In DNA, the CDR3 is TGTGCCAGCACAGGAAGGGGGCGCGAGGACACTGAAGCTTTCTTT. Translation gives CASTGRGREDTEAFF. The rearrangement joins TRBV6-5 to TRBJ1-1; 7 nucleotides match TRBD1. Germline values: CDR1 MNHEY, CDR2 SVGAGI. This CDR3 contains 15 residues. Trimming took 7 bases from V and 3 from J; bases not matched to a gene: 11.

The CDR3 loop is CAISVGFQAGNTIYF. Written as DNA, the CDR3 is TGTGCCATCAGTGTGGGCTTCCAGGCTGGAAACACCATATATTTT. V usage is TRBV10-3 and J usage is TRBJ1-3; D is unresolved. The V end was cut by 4 bases, the J end by 2 bases, with 12 bases between. Germline CDR1 and CDR2: ENHRY and SYGVKD. This CDR3 contains 15 residues.

The chain is built from TRBV6-6 and TRBJ2-7; no clear D gene. Per the germline V gene, CDR1 is MNHNY and CDR2 is SVGAGI (reference sequence). V was cut by 6 bases and J by 4 bases, with 13 bases left in between. The CDR3 loop spans 13 amino acids. CDR3 nucleotide sequence: TGTGCCAGCAGCTCCACCACCAGGTACGAGCAGTACTTC. Amino acid sequence: CASSSTTRYEQYF.

The V call is TRBV5-6, the J call TRBJ2-7; 8 positions agree with TRBD1. The CDR3 totals 15 residues. Germline CDR1 is SGHDT and CDR2 is YYEEEE. V shed 1 base and J 3 bases; nucleotides not matched to a gene: 6. The CDR3, as DNA: TGTGCCAGCAGCTTGATGGACAGGGAATACTACGAGCAGTACTTC. Its translation: CASSLMDREYYEQYF.

This chain connects TRBV6-2 or TRBV6-3 to TRBJ2-4; tentative D call: TRBD2 (5 bases). The CDR3 runs to 13 residues. Germline loops: CDR1 MNHEY, CDR2 SVGEGT. V lost 4 bases, J lost 9 bases, and 13 bases lay in between. The CDR3 sequence is CASSSRGGSIQYF. For the CDR3, the DNA is TGTGCCAGCAGTTCCAGAGGAGGCAGCATTCAGTACTTC.

This chain links TRBV11-3 with TRBJ2-7, with 8 bases matching TRBD2. The CDR3 runs 13 residues. Germline V gives CDR1 SGHNT, CDR2 YENEEA. Trimming cost V 5 bases and J 6 bases; bases outside gene matches: 6. This CDR3 reads CASSPSGGVEQYF. CDR3 sequence (DNA): TGTGCCAGCAGCCCCTCCGGGGGGGTCGAGCAGTACTTC.

The V call is TRBV19, the J call TRBJ1-2; 8 bases are shared with TRBD1. CDR1 is LNHDA and CDR2 is SQIVND in the germline V gene (reference sequence). This CDR3 is built from 17 residues. Trimming cost V 4 bases and J 7 bases; bases outside gene matches: 17. CDR3 sequence reads: CASSTLGGQGARFGYTF. CDR3 in DNA: TGTGCCAGTAGTACCCTGGGGGGGCAGGGGGCTAGATTTGGCTACACCTTC.